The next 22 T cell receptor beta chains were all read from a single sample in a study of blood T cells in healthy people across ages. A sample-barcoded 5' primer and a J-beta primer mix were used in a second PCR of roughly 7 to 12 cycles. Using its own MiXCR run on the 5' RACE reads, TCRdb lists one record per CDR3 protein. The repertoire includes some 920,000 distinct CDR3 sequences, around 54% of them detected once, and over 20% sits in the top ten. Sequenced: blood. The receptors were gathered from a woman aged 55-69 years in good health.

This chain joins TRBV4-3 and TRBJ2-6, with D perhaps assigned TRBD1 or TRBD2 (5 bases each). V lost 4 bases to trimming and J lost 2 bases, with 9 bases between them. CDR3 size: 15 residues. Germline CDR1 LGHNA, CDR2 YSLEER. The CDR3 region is CASSRDGTGANVLTF. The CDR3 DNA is TGCGCCAGCAGCCGGGACGGTACTGGGGCCAACGTCCTGACTTTC.

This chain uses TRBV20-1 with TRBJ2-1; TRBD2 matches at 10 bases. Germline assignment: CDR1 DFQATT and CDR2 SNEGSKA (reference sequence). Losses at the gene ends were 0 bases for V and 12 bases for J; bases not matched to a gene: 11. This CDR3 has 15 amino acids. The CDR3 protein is CSARDGGRLAGTQFF. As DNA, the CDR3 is TGCAGTGCTAGAGATGGAGGAAGACTAGCGGGTACGCAGTTCTTC.

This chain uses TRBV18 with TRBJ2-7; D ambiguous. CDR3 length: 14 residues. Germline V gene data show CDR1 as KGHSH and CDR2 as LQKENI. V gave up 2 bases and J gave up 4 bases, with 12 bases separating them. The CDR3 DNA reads TGTGCCAGCTCACCAAGTTTCAGAGTTTACGAGCAGTACTTC. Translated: CASSPSFRVYEQYF.

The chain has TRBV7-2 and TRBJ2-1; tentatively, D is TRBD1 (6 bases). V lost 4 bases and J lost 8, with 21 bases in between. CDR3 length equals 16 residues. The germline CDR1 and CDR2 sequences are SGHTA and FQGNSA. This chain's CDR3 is CASSSIGGPPFHEQFF. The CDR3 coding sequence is TGTGCCAGCAGCTCGATAGGGGGACCCCCGTTTCATGAGCAGTTCTTC. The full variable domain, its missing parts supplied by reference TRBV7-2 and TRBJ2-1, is GAGVSQSPSNKVTEKGKDVELRCDPISGHTALYWYRQSLGQGLEFLIYFQGNSAPDKSGLPSDRFSAERTGGSVSTLTIQRTQQEDSAVYLCASSSIGGPPFHEQFFGPGTRLTVL.

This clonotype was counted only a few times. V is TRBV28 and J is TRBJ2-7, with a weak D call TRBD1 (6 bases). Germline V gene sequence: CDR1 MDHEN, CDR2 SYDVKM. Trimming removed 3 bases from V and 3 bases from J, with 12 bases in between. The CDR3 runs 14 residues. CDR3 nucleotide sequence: TGTGCCAGCAGTTTGGGGGCCATTTTCTACGAGCAGTACTTC. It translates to CASSLGAIFYEQYF.

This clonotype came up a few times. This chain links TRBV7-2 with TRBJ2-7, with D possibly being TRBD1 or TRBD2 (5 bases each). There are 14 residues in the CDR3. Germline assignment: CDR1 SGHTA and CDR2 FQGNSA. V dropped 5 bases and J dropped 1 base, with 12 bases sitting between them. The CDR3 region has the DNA TGTGCCAGCAGCCCCCGGGACCAATCCTACGAGCAGTACTTC. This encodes CASSPRDQSYEQYF.

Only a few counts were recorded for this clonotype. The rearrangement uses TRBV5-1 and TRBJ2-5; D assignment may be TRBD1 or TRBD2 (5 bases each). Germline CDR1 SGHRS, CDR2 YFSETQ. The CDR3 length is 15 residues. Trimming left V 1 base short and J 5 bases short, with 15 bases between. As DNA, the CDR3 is TGCGCCAGCAGCTTGACGGCGGCTGGGGACGAGACCCAGTACTTC. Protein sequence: CASSLTAAGDETQYF.

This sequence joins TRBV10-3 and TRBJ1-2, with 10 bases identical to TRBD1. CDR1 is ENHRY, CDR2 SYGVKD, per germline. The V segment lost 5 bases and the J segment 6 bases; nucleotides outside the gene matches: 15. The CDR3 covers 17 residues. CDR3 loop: CAISTDKTGQGINGYTF. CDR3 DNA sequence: TGTGCCATCAGTACGGACAAAACGGGACAGGGGATTAATGGCTACACCTTC.

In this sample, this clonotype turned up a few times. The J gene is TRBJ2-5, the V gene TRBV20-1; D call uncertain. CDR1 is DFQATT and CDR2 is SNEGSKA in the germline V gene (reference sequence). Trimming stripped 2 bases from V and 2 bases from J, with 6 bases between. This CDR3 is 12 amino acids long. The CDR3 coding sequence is TGCAGTGCTAGAAGGGTGCAAGAGACCCAGTACTTC. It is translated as CSARRVQETQYF.

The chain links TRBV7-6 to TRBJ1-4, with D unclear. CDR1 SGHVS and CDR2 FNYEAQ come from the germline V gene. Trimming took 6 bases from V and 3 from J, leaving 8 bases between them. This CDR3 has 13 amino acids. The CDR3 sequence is CASRPQSNEKLFF. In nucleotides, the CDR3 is TGTGCCAGCAGACCGCAGTCTAATGAAAAACTGTTTTTT.

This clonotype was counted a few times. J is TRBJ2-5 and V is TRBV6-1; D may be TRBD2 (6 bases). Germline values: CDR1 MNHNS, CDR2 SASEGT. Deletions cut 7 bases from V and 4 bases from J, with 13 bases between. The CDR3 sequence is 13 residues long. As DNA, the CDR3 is TGTGCCAGCAAGGAGGACTACCCAGAGACCCAGTACTTC. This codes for CASKEDYPETQYF.

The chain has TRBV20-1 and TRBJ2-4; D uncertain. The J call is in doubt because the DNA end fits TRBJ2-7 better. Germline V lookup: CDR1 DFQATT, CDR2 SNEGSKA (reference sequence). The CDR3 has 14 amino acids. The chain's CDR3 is CSARAPRAADEQYF. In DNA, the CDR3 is TGCAGTGCTAGAGCGCCGAGAGCCGCGGACGAGCAGTACTTC.

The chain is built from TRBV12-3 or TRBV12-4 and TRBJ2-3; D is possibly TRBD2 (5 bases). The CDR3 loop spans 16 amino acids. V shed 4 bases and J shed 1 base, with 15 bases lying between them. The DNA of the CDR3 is TGTGCCAGCAGTTCTGCGGGCAGAGCGGGCACAGATACGCAGTATTTT. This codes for CASSSAGRAGTDTQYF.

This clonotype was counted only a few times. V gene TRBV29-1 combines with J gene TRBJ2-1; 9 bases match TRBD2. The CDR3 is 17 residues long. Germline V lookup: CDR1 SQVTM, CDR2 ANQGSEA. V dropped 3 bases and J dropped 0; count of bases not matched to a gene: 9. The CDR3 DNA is TGCAGCGTTGATAGCGGGGGTGCGGCGCACTCCTACAATGAGCAGTTCTTC. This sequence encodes CSVDSGGAAHSYNEQFF.

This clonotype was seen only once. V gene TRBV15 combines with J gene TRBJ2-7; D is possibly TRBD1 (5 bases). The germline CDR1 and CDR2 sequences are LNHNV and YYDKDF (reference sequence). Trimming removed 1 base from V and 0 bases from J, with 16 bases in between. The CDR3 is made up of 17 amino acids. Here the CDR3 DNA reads TGTGCCACCAGCAGAGGATTGGCAGGGATGATCTCCTACGAGCAGTACTTC. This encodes CATSRGLAGMISYEQYF.

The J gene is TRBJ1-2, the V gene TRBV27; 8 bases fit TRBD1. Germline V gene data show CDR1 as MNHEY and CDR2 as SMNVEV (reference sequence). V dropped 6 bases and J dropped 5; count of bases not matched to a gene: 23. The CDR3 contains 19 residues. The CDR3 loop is CASSKQGVIVQLSPYGYTF. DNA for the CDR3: TGTGCCAGCAGCAAACAGGGGGTAATTGTTCAATTGTCTCCGTATGGCTACACCTTC.

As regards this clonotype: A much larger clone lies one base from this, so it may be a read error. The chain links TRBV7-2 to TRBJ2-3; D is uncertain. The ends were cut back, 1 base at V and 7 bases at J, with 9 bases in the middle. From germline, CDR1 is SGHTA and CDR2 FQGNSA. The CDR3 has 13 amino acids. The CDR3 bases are TGTGCCAGCAGCTTAGAGCTGGAATATACGCAGTATTTT. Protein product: CASSLELEYTQYF. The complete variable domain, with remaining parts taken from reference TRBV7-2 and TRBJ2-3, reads GAGVSQSPSNKVTEKGKDVELRCDPISGHTALYWYRQSLGQGLEFLIYFQGNSAPDKSGLPSDRFSAERTGGSVSTLTIQRTQQEDSAVYLCASSLELEYTQYFGPGTRLTVL.

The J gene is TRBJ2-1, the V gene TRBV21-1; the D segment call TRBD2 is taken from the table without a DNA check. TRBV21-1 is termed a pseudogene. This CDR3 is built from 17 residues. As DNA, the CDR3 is TGTGCCAGCAGCAAAAGGCTAGCTGGGAGCTCCTACAATGAGCAGTTCTTC. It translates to CASSKRLAGSSYNEQFF.

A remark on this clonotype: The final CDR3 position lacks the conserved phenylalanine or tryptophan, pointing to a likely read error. CDR3 residues: CASSDRSGGQPQHV. CDR3 bases: TGTGCCAGCAGCGACCGATCGGGCGGGCAGCCCCAGCATGTT. The J gene is TRBJ1-5, the V gene TRBV7-2; D uncertain. Germline V gene data show CDR1 as SGHTA and CDR2 as FQGNSA. V lost 5 bases and J 7 bases, leaving 15 bases between the germline ends. CDR3 length: 14 residues.

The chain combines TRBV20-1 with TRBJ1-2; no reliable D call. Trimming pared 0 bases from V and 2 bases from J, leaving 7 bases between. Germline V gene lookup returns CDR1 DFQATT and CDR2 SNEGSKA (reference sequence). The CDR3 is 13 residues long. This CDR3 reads CSARDIRNYGYTF. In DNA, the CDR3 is TGCAGTGCTAGAGATATCAGAAACTATGGCTACACCTTC.

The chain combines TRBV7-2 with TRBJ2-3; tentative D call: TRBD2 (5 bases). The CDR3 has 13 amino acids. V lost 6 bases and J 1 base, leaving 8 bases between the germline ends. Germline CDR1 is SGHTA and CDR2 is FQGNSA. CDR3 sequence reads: CASRPAGTDTQYF. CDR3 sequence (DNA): TGTGCCAGCAGACCAGCGGGCACAGATACGCAGTATTTT.

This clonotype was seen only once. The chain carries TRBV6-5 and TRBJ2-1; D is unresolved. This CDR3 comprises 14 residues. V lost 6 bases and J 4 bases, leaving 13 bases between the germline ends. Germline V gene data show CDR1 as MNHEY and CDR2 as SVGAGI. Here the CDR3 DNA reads TGTGCCAGCAGGGAGAGAACACAGTACAATGAGCAGTTCTTC. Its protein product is CASRERTQYNEQFF.